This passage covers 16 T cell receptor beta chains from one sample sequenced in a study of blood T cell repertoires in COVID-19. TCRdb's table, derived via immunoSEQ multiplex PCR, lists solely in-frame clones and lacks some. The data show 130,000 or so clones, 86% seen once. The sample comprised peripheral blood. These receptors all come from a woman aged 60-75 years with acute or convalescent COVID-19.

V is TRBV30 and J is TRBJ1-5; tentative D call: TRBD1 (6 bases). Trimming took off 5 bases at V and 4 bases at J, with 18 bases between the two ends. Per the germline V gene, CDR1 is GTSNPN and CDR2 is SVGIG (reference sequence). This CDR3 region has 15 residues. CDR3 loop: CAWQTTGRGNQPQHF. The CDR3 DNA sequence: TGTGCCTGGCAGACTACAGGGCGCGGGAATCAGCCCCAGCATTTT. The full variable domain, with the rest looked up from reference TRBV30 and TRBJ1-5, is SQTIHQWPATLVQPVGSPLSLECTVEGTSNPNLYWYRQAAGRGLQLLFYSVGIGQISSEVPQNLSASRPQDRQFILSSKKLLLSDSGFYLCAWQTTGRGNQPQHFGDGTRLSIL.

The CDR3 loop is CASSLWGREDITGYTF. The DNA for the CDR3 is TGTGCCAGCAGCTTATGGGGCAGGGAGGACATAACTGGCTACACCTTC. J is TRBJ1-2 and V is TRBV7-9; D is perhaps TRBD1 (5 bases). This CDR3 comprises 16 residues. The V end lost 2 bases, the J end lost 7 bases, and 20 bases lay between the germline ends. Germline V lookup: CDR1 SEHNR, CDR2 FQNEAQ (reference sequence).

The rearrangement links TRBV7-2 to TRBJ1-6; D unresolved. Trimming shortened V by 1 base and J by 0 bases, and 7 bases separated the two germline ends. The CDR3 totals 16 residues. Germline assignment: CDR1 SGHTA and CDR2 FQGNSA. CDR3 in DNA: TGTGCCAGCAGCTTAGTGGGCAGCTCCTATAATTCACCCCTCCACTTT. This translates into CASSLVGSSYNSPLHF.

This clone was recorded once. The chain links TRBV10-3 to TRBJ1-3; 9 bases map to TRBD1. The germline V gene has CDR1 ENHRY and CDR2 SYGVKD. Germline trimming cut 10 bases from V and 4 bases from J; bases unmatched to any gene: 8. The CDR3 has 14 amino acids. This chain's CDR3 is CATAPGQGGNTIYF. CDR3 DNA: TGTGCCACCGCGCCGGGACAGGGAGGAAACACCATATATTTT.

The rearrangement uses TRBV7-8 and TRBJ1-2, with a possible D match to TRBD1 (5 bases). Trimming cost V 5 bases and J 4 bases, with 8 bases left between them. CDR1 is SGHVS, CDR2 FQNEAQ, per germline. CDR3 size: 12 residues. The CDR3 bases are TGTGCCAGCAGCCCCGACAGCTATGGCTACACCTTC. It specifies CASSPDSYGYTF.

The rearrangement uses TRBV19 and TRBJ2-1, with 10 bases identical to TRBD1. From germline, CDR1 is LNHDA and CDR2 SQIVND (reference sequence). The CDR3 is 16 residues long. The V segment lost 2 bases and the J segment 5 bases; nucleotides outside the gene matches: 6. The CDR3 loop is CASSINPGQGHNEQFF. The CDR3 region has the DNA TGTGCCAGTAGTATAAATCCGGGACAGGGGCACAATGAGCAGTTCTTC.

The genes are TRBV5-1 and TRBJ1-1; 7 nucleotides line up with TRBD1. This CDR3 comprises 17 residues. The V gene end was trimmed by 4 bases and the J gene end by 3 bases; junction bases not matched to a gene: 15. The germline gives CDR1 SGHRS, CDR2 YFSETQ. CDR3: CASSAEVGGRRDTEAFF. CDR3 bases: TGCGCCAGCAGCGCGGAGGTAGGGGGCAGGAGGGACACTGAAGCTTTCTTT.

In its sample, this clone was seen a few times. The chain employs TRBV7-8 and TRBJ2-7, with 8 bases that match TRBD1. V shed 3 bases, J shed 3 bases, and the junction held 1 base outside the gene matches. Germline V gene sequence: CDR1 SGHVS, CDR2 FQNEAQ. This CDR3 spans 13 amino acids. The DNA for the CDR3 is TGTGCCAGCAGCTTTGGACAGGGCTACGAGCAGTACTTC. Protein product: CASSFGQGYEQYF.

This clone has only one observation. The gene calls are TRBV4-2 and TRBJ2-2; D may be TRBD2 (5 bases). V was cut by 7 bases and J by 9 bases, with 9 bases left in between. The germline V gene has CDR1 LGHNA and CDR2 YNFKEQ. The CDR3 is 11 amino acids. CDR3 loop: CASTPGRELFF. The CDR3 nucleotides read TGTGCCAGCACACCGGGGAGGGAGCTGTTTTTT.

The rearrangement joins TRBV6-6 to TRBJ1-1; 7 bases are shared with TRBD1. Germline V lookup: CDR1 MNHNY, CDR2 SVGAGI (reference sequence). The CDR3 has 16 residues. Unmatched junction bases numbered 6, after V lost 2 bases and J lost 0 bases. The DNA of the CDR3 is TGTGCCAGCAGTTACGACCCGACAGGGCTGAACACTGAAGCTTTCTTT. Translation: CASSYDPTGLNTEAFF.

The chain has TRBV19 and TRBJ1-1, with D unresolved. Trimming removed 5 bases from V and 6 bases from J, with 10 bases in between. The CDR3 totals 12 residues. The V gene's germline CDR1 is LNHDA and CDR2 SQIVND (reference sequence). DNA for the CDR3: TGTGCCAGTAGTCGTGACGGAGCTGAAGCTTTCTTT. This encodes CASSRDGAEAFF.

CDR3 in DNA: TGTGCCAGCACCCCGGAACTAGCGGGGGGGCCACTTAGCCCCTACAATGAGCAGTTCTTC. It specifies CASTPELAGGPLSPYNEQFF. The chain joins TRBV3-1 (or the pseudogene TRBV3-2) to TRBJ2-1; 13 nucleotides agree with TRBD2. The CDR3 consists of 20 residues. Germline values: CDR1 LGHDT, CDR2 YNNKEL (reference sequence). The J segment lost 2 bases and the V segment lost 7 bases, leaving 17 bases of the junction unmatched.

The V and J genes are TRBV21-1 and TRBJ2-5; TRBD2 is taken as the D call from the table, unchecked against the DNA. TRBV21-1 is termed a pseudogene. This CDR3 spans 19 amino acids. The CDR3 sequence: CASSKPDSGNPNEEETQYF. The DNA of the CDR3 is TGTGCCAGCAGCAAACCGGATAGCGGGAATCCTAACGAGGAAGAGACCCAGTACTTC.

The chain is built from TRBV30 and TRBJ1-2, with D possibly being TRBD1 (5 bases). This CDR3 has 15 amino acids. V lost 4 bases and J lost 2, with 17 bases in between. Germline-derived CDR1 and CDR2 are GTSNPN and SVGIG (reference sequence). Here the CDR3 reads CAWTTGTSGNYGYTF. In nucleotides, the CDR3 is TGTGCCTGGACAACAGGTACATCGGGCAACTATGGCTACACCTTC.

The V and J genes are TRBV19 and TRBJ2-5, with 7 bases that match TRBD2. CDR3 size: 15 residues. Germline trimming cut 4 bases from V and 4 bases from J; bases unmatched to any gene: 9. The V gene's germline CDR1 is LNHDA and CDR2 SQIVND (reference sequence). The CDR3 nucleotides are TGTGCCAGTAGTAGCGCGGGAGCCCTCCGAGAGACCCAGTACTTC. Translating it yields CASSSAGALRETQYF.

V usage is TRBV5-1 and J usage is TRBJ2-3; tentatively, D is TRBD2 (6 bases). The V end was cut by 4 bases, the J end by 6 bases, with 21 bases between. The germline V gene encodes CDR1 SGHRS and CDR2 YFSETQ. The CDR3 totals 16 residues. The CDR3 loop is CASSLAGTGRGDTQYF. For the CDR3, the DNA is TGCGCCAGCAGCCTCGCCGGGACTGGGCGCGGGGATACGCAGTATTTT.